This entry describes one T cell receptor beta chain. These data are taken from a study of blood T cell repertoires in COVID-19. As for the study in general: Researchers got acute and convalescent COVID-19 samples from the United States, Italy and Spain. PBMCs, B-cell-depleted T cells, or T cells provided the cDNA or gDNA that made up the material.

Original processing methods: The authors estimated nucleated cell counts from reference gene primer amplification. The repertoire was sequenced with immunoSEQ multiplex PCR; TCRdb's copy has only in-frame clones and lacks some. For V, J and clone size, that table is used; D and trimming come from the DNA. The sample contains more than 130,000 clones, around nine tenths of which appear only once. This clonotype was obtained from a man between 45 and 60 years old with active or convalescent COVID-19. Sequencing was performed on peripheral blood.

The DNA for the CDR3 is TGTGCCAGTAGTATCGGTACCAGGGATTGGGGGGGCCAGATGAACACTGAAGCTTTCTTT. Amino acid sequence: CASSIGTRDWGGQMNTEAFF. The chain combines TRBV19 with TRBJ1-1; D might be TRBD1 (6 bases). The germline V gene has CDR1 LNHDA and CDR2 SQIVND (reference sequence). CDR3 length: 20 residues. The V end lost 3 bases, the J end lost 0 bases, and 26 bases lay between the germline ends.